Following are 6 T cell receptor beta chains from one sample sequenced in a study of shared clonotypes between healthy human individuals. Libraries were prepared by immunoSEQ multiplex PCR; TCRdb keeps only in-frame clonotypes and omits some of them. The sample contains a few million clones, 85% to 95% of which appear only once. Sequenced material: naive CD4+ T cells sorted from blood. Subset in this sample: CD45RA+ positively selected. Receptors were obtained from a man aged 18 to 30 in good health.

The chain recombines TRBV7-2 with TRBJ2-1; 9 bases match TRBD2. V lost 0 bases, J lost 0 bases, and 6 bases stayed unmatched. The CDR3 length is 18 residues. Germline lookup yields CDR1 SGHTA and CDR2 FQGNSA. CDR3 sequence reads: CASSLALAGPSSYNEQFF. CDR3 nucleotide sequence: TGTGCCAGCAGCTTAGCACTAGCGGGTCCAAGCTCCTACAATGAGCAGTTCTTC. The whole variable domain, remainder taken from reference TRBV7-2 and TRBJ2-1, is GAGVSQSPSNKVTEKGKDVELRCDPISGHTALYWYRQSLGQGLEFLIYFQGNSAPDKSGLPSDRFSAERTGGSVSTLTIQRTQQEDSAVYLCASSLALAGPSSYNEQFFGPGTRLTVL.

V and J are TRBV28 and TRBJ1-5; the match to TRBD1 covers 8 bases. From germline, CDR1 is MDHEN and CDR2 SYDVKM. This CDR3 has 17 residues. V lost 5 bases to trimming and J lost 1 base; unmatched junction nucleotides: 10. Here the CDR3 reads CASSARQGLVSNQPQHF. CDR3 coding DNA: TGTGCCAGCAGTGCTCGACAGGGGTTGGTCAGCAATCAGCCCCAGCATTTT.

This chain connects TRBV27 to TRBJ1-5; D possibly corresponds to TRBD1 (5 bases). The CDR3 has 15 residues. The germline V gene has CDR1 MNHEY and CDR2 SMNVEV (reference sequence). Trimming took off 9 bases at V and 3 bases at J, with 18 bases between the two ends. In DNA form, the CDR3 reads TGTGCCAGTAACGCTGGGACGGGACTCAATCAGCCCCAGCATTTT. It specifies CASNAGTGLNQPQHF.

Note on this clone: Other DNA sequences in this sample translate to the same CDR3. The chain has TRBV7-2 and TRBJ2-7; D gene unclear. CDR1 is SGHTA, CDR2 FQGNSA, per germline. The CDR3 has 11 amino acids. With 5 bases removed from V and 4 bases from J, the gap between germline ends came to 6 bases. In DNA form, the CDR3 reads TGTGCCAGCAGCCGGGCTTACGAGCAGTACTTC. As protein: CASSRAYEQYF.

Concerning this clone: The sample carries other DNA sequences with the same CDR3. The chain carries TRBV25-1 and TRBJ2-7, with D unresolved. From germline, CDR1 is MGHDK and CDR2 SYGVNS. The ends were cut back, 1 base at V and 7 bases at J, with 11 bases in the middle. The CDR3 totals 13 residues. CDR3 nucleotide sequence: TGTGCCAGCAGTGAATCAACATATAGGGAGCAGTACTTC. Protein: CASSESTYREQYF.

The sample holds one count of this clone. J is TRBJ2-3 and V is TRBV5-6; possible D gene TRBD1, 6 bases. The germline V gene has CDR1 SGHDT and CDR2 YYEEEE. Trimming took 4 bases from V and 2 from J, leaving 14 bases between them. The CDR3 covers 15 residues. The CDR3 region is CASSHTGSLTDTQYF. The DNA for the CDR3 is TGTGCCAGCAGCCATACAGGGTCGCTCACAGATACGCAGTATTTT.